A single sample gave rise to the 10 T cell receptor beta chains below, sequenced in a study of blood T cell repertoires in COVID-19. Measured with immunoSEQ multiplex PCR; TCRdb has only the in-frame clones, and not every one. The table has 55,000 to 65,000 clones, 70% to 90% seen once. Sequenced: peripheral blood. The receptors shown here come from a man in his sixties with acute or convalescent COVID-19.

This clone was seen more than once but under ten times. The chain uses TRBV12-3 or TRBV12-4 and TRBJ1-1; the D is unclear. This CDR3 has 13 amino acids. V was shortened by 1 base and J by 7 bases, with 10 bases between the two germline ends. The CDR3 DNA follows: TGTGCCAGCAGTTTAGGAGGAAGGATTGAAGCTTTCTTT. Protein sequence: CASSLGGRIEAFF.

The rearrangement uses TRBV2 and TRBJ1-6; 10 nucleotides align to TRBD1. Germline-derived CDR1 and CDR2 are SNHLY and FYNNEI. After removal of 9 bases from V and 6 bases from J, the junction contained 5 bases not matched to a gene. This CDR3 comprises 14 residues. For the CDR3, the DNA is TGTGCCAGTAGGAGGACAGGGGGTAATTCACCCCTCCACTTT. It encodes CASRRTGGNSPLHF.

The rearrangement links TRBV6-1 to TRBJ2-5; 8 positions agree with TRBD2. Germline CDR1 and CDR2: MNHNS and SASEGT. The CDR3 consists of 16 residues. Trimming removed 3 bases from V and 7 bases from J; junction bases left unmatched: 13. CDR3 loop: CASSDPLGGATGTQYF. DNA of the CDR3: TGTGCCAGCAGTGACCCCCTCGGGGGGGCAACGGGGACCCAGTACTTC.

This sequence joins TRBV10-2 and TRBJ2-1; D perhaps matches TRBD2 (5 bases). V was cut by 2 bases and J by 6 bases, with 11 bases left in between. CDR1 is WSHSY and CDR2 is SAAADI in the germline V gene. The CDR3 totals 14 residues. CDR3 amino acids: CASSEGGLSNEQFF. The CDR3 bases are TGCGCCAGCAGTGAGGGAGGACTCAGCAATGAGCAGTTCTTC.

CDR3 coding DNA: TGTGCCAGCAGCCCAACAGGGGAAGAGTACTTC. Residues: CASSPTGEEYF. The chain carries TRBV11-2 and TRBJ2-5, with 7 bases aligning to TRBD1. The germline V gene has CDR1 SGHAT and CDR2 FQNNGV. After removal of 5 bases from V and 12 bases from J, the junction contained 6 bases not matched to a gene. The CDR3 runs 11 residues.

The chain uses TRBV28 and TRBJ1-6; tentatively, D is TRBD1 (5 bases). Trimming took 6 bases from V and 11 from J, leaving 17 bases between them. Germline V CDR1 and CDR2: MDHEN, SYDVKM. The CDR3 loop spans 14 amino acids. The CDR3 DNA follows: TGTGCCAGCAGCCAAAGGGGCTTTTCGGCACCCCTCCACTTT. Its translation: CASSQRGFSAPLHF.

The J gene is TRBJ2-2, the V gene TRBV10-3, with D possibly TRBD1 on 6 matching bases. The CDR3 spans 16 residues. Germline V gene sequence: CDR1 ENHRY, CDR2 SYGVKD. Trimming stripped 0 bases from V and 0 bases from J, with 8 bases between. This CDR3 is CAISESGTSNTGELFF. The CDR3 DNA sequence: TGTGCCATCAGTGAGTCAGGGACATCGAACACCGGGGAGCTGTTTTTT.

This sequence joins TRBV5-1 and TRBJ1-1, with unresolved D. Per the germline V gene, CDR1 is SGHRS and CDR2 is YFSETQ. The CDR3 has 13 residues. Trimming removed 7 bases from V and 6 bases from J, with 16 bases in between. CDR3 protein: CASSNAGVPEAFF. CDR3 DNA sequence: TGCGCCAGCTCCAACGCGGGAGTTCCTGAAGCTTTCTTT.

V is TRBV19 and J is TRBJ2-1, with 11 bases fitting TRBD2. This CDR3 has 16 amino acids. J gave up 6 bases and V 5 bases, and 9 bases lay outside the gene matches. CDR1 is LNHDA, CDR2 SQIVND, per germline (reference sequence). The CDR3 nucleotides read TGTGCCAGTAGTTTCATTTATAGCGGGAGGGGCAATGAGCAGTTCTTC. Amino acid sequence: CASSFIYSGRGNEQFF.

The chain links TRBV19 to TRBJ2-7; 8 nucleotides agree with TRBD2. The CDR3 covers 18 residues. Germline CDR1 and CDR2: LNHDA and SQIVND (reference sequence). With V trimmed by 4 bases and J by 2 bases, 16 bases remained unmatched. The CDR3 nucleotides are TGTGCCAGTAGTACAACTACCACCGGGACTAGAAATCCCTACGAGCAGTACTTC. Translated, it gives CASSTTTTGTRNPYEQYF.